Listed here are 3 T cell receptor beta chains from one sample, sequenced in a study of vaccination and CD4 T cells after COVID-19 (dated by TCRdb to 2021 to 2024). The treatment or condition label here, explained by the study, means: approximately nine-day PBMC culture with coronavirus spike peptide pools or control peptides (ViraFEST assay). These receptors have no identified antigens. Library creation used PCR. Instrument on record: Illumina iSeq 100. At the Johns Hopkins FTIC core, DNA from the cultured CD4+ T cells underwent TCR sequencing with the Oncomine TCR Beta short-read assay. TCRdb reprocessing: public reads trimmed at Q25 with fastp, clones called with MiXCR, in-frame beta chains kept. Duplicate CDR3 protein sequences are folded into a single record with the most common DNA and genes. The sample has about 15,000 distinct CDR3 sequences on record, 48% of them singletons. The ten largest clones represent over 9% of the sample.

The sequenced material came from CD4+ T cells from blood, cultured in vitro. Receptor source: a human donor who had recovered from COVID-19.

V and J are TRBV20-1 and TRBJ1-5; a possible D gene is TRBD1 (5 bases). Germline assignment: CDR1 DFQATT and CDR2 SNEGSKA (reference sequence). V was cut by 5 bases and J by 4 bases, with 12 bases left in between. The CDR3 sequence is 13 residues long. The CDR3 DNA follows: TGCAGTGCTTGGGGCAAGGGAAATCAGCCCCAGCATTTT. Its translation is CSAWGKGNQPQHF.

In this sample, this clonotype turned up a few times. CDR3 amino acids: CASSLIRQETQYF. DNA for the CDR3: TGTGCCAGCAGCTTAATCCGGCAAGAGACCCAGTACTTC. The chain employs TRBV7-2 and TRBJ2-5; D gene unclear. This CDR3 comprises 13 residues. CDR1 and CDR2 (germline): SGHTA, FQGNSA. Trimming shortened V by 2 bases and J by 2 bases, and 6 bases separated the two germline ends.

A word on this clonotype: The junction shows a germline mismatch at one end, possibly a read error. The chain has TRBV5-4 and TRBJ1-2; D unresolved. Germline values: CDR1 SGHNT, CDR2 YYREEE (reference sequence). The CDR3 sequence is 16 residues long. CDR3 loop: CASRVVRPSSNYDYTF. The CDR3 DNA follows: TGTGCCAGCCGGGTGGTCAGGCCCTCTTCTAACTATGACTACACCTTC.